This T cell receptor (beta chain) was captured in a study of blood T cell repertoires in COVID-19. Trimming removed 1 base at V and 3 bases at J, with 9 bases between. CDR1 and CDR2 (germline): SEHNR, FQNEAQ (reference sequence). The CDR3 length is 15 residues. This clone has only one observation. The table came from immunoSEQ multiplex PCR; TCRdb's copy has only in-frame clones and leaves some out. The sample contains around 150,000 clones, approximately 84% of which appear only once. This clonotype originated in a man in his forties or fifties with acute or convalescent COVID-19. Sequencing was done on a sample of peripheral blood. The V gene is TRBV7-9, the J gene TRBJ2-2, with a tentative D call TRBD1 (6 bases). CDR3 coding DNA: TGTGCCAGCAGCTTAGAAAACAGGGACACCGGGGAGCTGTTTTTT. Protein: CASSLENRDTGELFF.